This T cell receptor (beta chain) is drawn from a study of OX40 agonist ivuxolimab in advanced cancers. Study-wide background: In this cohort, patients received ivuxolimab, an agonistic anti-OX40 (CD134) antibody. Cancers in dose escalation were hepatocellular, melanoma, renal cell and head and neck. Study outcomes and limitations: In general, CD8+ T cells held more expanded clones than CD4+ did, on average.

To note about this clone: The antigen is not known.

CDR1 MNHEY and CDR2 SMNVEV come from the germline V gene (reference sequence). The CDR3 is 14 amino acids. Trimming stripped 4 bases from V and 4 bases from J, with 14 bases between. Using immunoSEQ multiplex PCR, the repertoire was profiled, and TCRdb retains in-frame clones only, with some absent. Here the sample spans about 60,000 clones, 86% being singletons. At cycle 4 day 1, cycle 7 day 1, and baseline, blood was sampled. This TCR derives from an adult with an advanced solid tumor such as melanoma, head and neck, liver or kidney cancer. V is TRBV27 and J is TRBJ2-7; the D gene is possibly TRBD1 (5 bases). The specimen was CD4+ or CD8+ T cells sorted from blood, collected in a trial of the OX40 agonist ivuxolimab. For the CDR3, the DNA is TGTGCCAGCAGTTATAACCAGGGTTCTTACGAGCAGTACTTC. Encoded protein: CASSYNQGSYEQYF.